This record looks at one TCR beta chain sequence and its context. What it binds is unknown. These data come from a study of graft-versus-host responses after intestinal transplantation. About the study: Each transplant was multivisceral, liver-intestinal, or isolated intestinal. Findings of the study overall: The authors found GvH clones in recipient marrow, some appearing first in ileum or blood.

Unmatched junction bases numbered 15, after V lost 5 bases and J lost 0 bases. The CDR3 extends over 20 amino acids. Per the germline V gene, CDR1 is MDHEN and CDR2 is SYDVKM. Here immunoSEQ multiplex PCR was the method, and the copy in TCRdb shows in-frame clones only, minus some. The table lists 45,000 to 60,000 clones, about 95% of them singletons, with under 0.25% in the top ten. The V gene is TRBV28, the J gene TRBJ1-5, with 11 nucleotides matching TRBD1. Source: unstimulated CD8+ T cells sorted from spleen or lymph node cells, taken before transplant. The receptor comes from a human donor who was the organ donor for an intestinal transplant. Here the CDR3 DNA reads TGTGCCAGCAGTCCCCGGCCGGGACAGGGGGTTTTTAGTAGCAATCAGCCCCAGCATTTT. Translating it yields CASSPRPGQGVFSSNQPQHF.